This T cell receptor beta chain was identified during a study of T cells after yellow fever vaccination. General study findings and limits: Among all clonotypes, a small share was observed in both CD4 and CD8 compartments. Post-booster repertoires contained most primary-vaccination clones again (roughly 96% CD4, approximately 88% CD8). A weaker secondary response peaked on day 5, the primary on day 15.

Conversion of TCR transcripts into cDNA relied on 5'RACE template switching, which added a universal primer site and UMIs. TCRdb re-analysed the 5' RACE reads in MiXCR, keeping a single row per CDR3 protein. The table records 310,000 or so distinct CDR3 sequences, 3% to 4.5% of them present only once. Remarks on this clonotype: Antigen: not known.

The TCR comes from a man between 18 and 35 years old who received the YFV17D yellow fever vaccine. This specimen consisted of PBMCs, obtained on the day of the yellow fever booster vaccination.

CDR3 coding DNA: TGCAGTGCTTCCGGGCTACCCTCCTACGAGCAGTACTTC. Its protein product is CSASGLPSYEQYF. V is TRBV20-1 and J is TRBJ2-7; D unclear. The CDR3 sequence is 13 residues long. Germline CDR1 is DFQATT and CDR2 is SNEGSKA (reference sequence). V was trimmed by 5 bases and J by 0 bases, leaving 11 bases between them.